Listed below are T cell receptor beta chains from one sample, sequenced in a study of blood T cells in healthy people across ages. TCRdb analysed the 5' RACE reads with MiXCR anew, one entry per CDR3 protein. The sample has under 1,000,000 distinct CDR3 sequences, about 47% seen once; the top ten hold less than 20%. The sample comprised blood. All receptors derive from a man older than 75 in good health. The CDR3 runs from the conserved cysteine through the conserved F or W. A D gene is named only where the DNA matches it firmly. Size is omitted from some rows. Given values are once, few, many or a class for expanded clones.

abundance: -; j_gene: TRBJ1-5; v_gene: TRBV20-1; d_gene: TRBD1; CDR3nt: TGCAGTGCCAGCCGGACAGGGAGGGGGAATAGCAATCAGCCCCAGCATTTT; CDR3aa: CSASRTGRGNSNQPQHF
abundance: -; j_gene: TRBJ2-7; v_gene: TRBV6-6; d_gene: TRBD1; CDR3nt: TGTGCCAGCATTGACAGGGGGATCTACGAGCAGTACTTC; CDR3aa: CASIDRGIYEQYF
abundance: -; j_gene: TRBJ2-7; v_gene: TRBV6-1; d_gene: TRBD1; CDR3nt: TGTGCCAGCAGTGTGTGGACAGGGGAGTCCTACGAGCAGTACTTC; CDR3aa: CASSVWTGESYEQYF
abundance: -; j_gene: TRBJ2-1; v_gene: TRBV19; d_gene: -; CDR3nt: TGTGCCAGTAGTGACGAGGAGGGGGGCAGCTCCTACAATGAGCAGTTCTTC; CDR3aa: CASSDEEGGSSYNEQFF
abundance: -; j_gene: TRBJ2-1; v_gene: TRBV25-1; d_gene: -; CDR3nt: TGTGCCAGCACCCAGGGGGGGATGGACAGTGAGCAGTTCTTC; CDR3aa: CASTQGGMDSEQFF
abundance: few; j_gene: TRBJ2-1; v_gene: TRBV7-3; d_gene: TRBD2; CDR3nt: TGTGCCAGCAGCTTAACAGCGGGAGAGCAGTTCTTC; CDR3aa: CASSLTAGEQFF
abundance: -; j_gene: TRBJ2-3; v_gene: TRBV5-1; d_gene: -; CDR3nt: TGCGCCAACAGCTTGTTCCGGCAGGGCTCTACAGATACGCAGTATTTT; CDR3aa: CANSLFRQGSTDTQYF
abundance: -; j_gene: TRBJ2-5; v_gene: TRBV7-2; d_gene: TRBD2; CDR3nt: TGTGCCAGCAGCGTTTCGGGACTAGACCAAGAGACCCAGTACTTC; CDR3aa: CASSVSGLDQETQYF
abundance: few; j_gene: TRBJ2-7; v_gene: TRBV29-1; d_gene: -; CDR3nt: TGCAGCGCCCAGACAGGCGTCTACGAGCAGTACTTC; CDR3aa: CSAQTGVYEQYF
abundance: -; j_gene: TRBJ2-5; v_gene: TRBV5-1; d_gene: TRBD2; CDR3nt: TGCGCCAGCAGAACTAGCGGGAGTCTGAGAGAGACCCAGTACTTC; CDR3aa: CASRTSGSLRETQYF
abundance: many; j_gene: TRBJ2-3; v_gene: TRBV29-1; d_gene: -; CDR3nt: TGCAGCAACTCCAGGGACACAGATACGCAGTATTTT; CDR3aa: CSNSRDTDTQYF
abundance: few; j_gene: TRBJ2-5; v_gene: TRBV20-1; d_gene: TRBD2; CDR3nt: TGCAGTGCTATTGGACTAGCGGCACTTATCCAAGAGACCCAGTACTTC; CDR3aa: CSAIGLAALIQETQYF
abundance: -; j_gene: TRBJ2-7; v_gene: TRBV5-1; d_gene: TRBD2; CDR3nt: TGCGCCAGCAGCTTGGCGGCTAGCGGAGACTACGAGCAGTACTTC; CDR3aa: CASSLAASGDYEQYF
abundance: many; j_gene: TRBJ2-3; v_gene: TRBV7-2; d_gene: -; CDR3nt: TGTGCCAGCAGCCTGCAATTCCCAGATACGCAGTATTTT; CDR3aa: CASSLQFPDTQYF
abundance: few; j_gene: TRBJ2-1; v_gene: TRBV20-1; d_gene: TRBD2; CDR3nt: TGCAGTGCTAGGGTAGATACTAGCGGGAGGGCGAATGAGCAGTTCTTC; CDR3aa: CSARVDTSGRANEQFF
abundance: many; j_gene: TRBJ2-1; v_gene: TRBV6-2/TRBV6-3; d_gene: TRBD2; CDR3nt: TGTGCCAGCAGCTTCGTACTAGCGGGAGTCGATGAGCAGTTCTTC; CDR3aa: CASSFVLAGVDEQFF
abundance: -; j_gene: TRBJ1-6; v_gene: TRBV3-1; d_gene: TRBD1; CDR3nt: TGTGCCAGCAGCCAAGAGGACAGGGGCTATAATTCACCCCTCCACTTT; CDR3aa: CASSQEDRGYNSPLHF
abundance: -; j_gene: TRBJ2-5; v_gene: TRBV3-1; d_gene: -; CDR3nt: TGTGCCAGCAGCACCCGAACCATACAAGAGACCCAGTACTTC; CDR3aa: CASSTRTIQETQYF
abundance: -; j_gene: TRBJ1-5; v_gene: TRBV5-1; d_gene: -; CDR3nt: TGCGCCAGCAGCCGGGCAGCTAATCAGCCCCAGCATTTT; CDR3aa: CASSRAANQPQHF
abundance: -; j_gene: TRBJ2-3; v_gene: TRBV9; d_gene: TRBD2; CDR3nt: TGTGCCAGCAACTCTGCGGGAGCGAGAGATACGCAGTATTTT; CDR3aa: CASNSAGARDTQYF